These T cell receptor beta chains were read from a single sample in a study of T-cell memory formation after mild COVID-19. TCRdb processed the 5' RACE reads anew with MiXCR; each CDR3 protein has one entry. The table includes approximately 190,000 distinct CDR3 sequences, about 18% detected once. Sequenced sample: PBMCs or a T cell subset sorted from them (not recorded which). The receptors shown here come from an adult woman who had mild COVID-19 (a few samples of this study predate the infection). Cell type and time point are not known. The CDR3 runs from the conserved cysteine through the conserved F or W. Fields, in order: D gene, clone size, J gene, V gene, CDR3 protein, CDR3 DNA. The D gene is left open where the match is weak. Size values are once, few and many counts, or a class for expanded clones, and some rows have none.

.	.	TRBJ2-5	TRBV12-3/TRBV12-4	CASSLHQETQYF	TGTGCCAGCAGTCTCCACCAAGAGACCCAGTACTTC
TRBD2	few	TRBJ2-5	TRBV5-1	CASSSGTSGSRVTQYF	TGCGCCAGCAGCTCCGGGACTAGCGGGAGTCGGGTGACCCAGTACTTC
TRBD2	.	TRBJ2-7	TRBV11-3	CASSQPGGGKRAGISHEQYF	TGTGCCAGCAGCCAGCCCGGGGGGGGGAAGCGTGCGGGGATTAGCCACGAGCAGTACTTC
.	.	TRBJ1-1	TRBV7-8	CASSLEGGHKDVRTEAFF	TGTGCCAGCAGCTTAGAGGGTGGACATAAGGATGTTAGGACTGAAGCTTTCTTT
TRBD1	many	TRBJ2-1	TRBV20-1	CSARRRDSNYNEQFF	TGCAGTGCTAGAAGACGGGACAGTAACTACAATGAGCAGTTCTTC
TRBD2	few	TRBJ2-1	TRBV3-1	CASSQGRLAGEQFF	TGTGCCAGCAGCCAGGGTAGACTAGCGGGGGAGCAGTTCTTC
TRBD2	few	TRBJ2-2	TRBV7-8	CASSSTSGLNTGELFF	TGTGCCAGCAGCTCAACTAGCGGACTGAACACCGGGGAGCTGTTTTTT
.	few	TRBJ1-4	TRBV15	CATSRDRRPNEKLFF	TGTGCCACCAGCAGAGATCGACGGCCTAATGAAAAACTGTTTTTT
.	few	TRBJ2-3	TRBV7-8	CASTRDGVGTDTQYF	TGTGCCAGCACCCGCGACGGGGTTGGCACAGATACGCAGTATTTT
.	few	TRBJ1-3	TRBV7-9	CASSLAGGNTIYF	TGTGCCAGCAGCTTAGCAGGTGGAAACACCATATATTTT
TRBD1	.	TRBJ2-3	TRBV7-9	CASSQGQIRTDTQYF	TGTGCCAGCAGCCAGGGACAGATCCGCACAGATACGCAGTATTTT
.	few	TRBJ2-1	TRBV5-1	CASSSLERAEQFF	TGCGCCAGCAGCTCACTAGAAAGGGCTGAGCAGTTCTTC
.	.	TRBJ2-5	TRBV27	CASSLSPTGVRETQYF	TGTGCCAGCAGTTTATCCCCCACGGGAGTCCGGGAGACCCAGTACTTC
.	few	TRBJ2-7	TRBV21-1	CASSQIQTSKGLAGVSELGYEQYF	TGTGCCAGCAGCCAGATCCAGACATCAAAGGGATTAGCGGGAGTGAGTGAACTTGGGTACGAGCAGTACTTC
.	.	TRBJ2-3	TRBV2	CASSADTFFTQYF	TGTGCCAGCAGCGCGGACACATTCTTTACGCAGTATTTT
.	.	TRBJ2-7	TRBV4-1	CASSQDPPWGSGNPGAYEQYF	TGCGCCAGCAGCCAAGATCCCCCCTGGGGTAGCGGAAACCCCGGGGCCTACGAGCAGTACTTC
.	.	TRBJ1-5	TRBV12-3/TRBV12-4	CASTQIQGQPQHF	TGTGCCAGCACCCAAATTCAGGGTCAGCCCCAGCATTTT
TRBD2	.	TRBJ2-5	TRBV2	CASSEGLAGGPGTQYF	TGTGCCAGCAGTGAGGGACTAGCGGGGGGGCCAGGGACCCAGTACTTC
.	.	TRBJ1-5	TRBV7-2	CASSLGGSGGAQPQHF	TGTGCCAGCAGCTTAGGGGGCAGCGGTGGTGCTCAGCCCCAGCATTTT
TRBD2	.	TRBJ2-2	TRBV7-2	CASSLGSGSAGELFF	TGTGCCAGCAGCTTAGGTAGCGGGAGTGCCGGGGAGCTGTTTTTT
.	many	TRBJ1-1	TRBV7-9	CASSFRGGDTEAFF	TGTGCCAGCAGCTTTAGGGGTGGGGACACTGAAGCTTTCTTT
TRBD2	few	TRBJ2-7	TRBV7-8	CASSPSPPLAGGPYEQYF	TGTGCCAGCAGCCCCAGCCCTCCTCTAGCGGGGGGGCCGTACGAGCAGTACTTC
TRBD2	few	TRBJ2-2	TRBV5-1	CASSFSVSSGSSAGELFF	TGCGCCAGCAGCTTCTCCGTATCTAGCGGGAGCTCTGCCGGGGAGCTGTTTTTT
TRBD2	.	TRBJ2-5	TRBV19	CASSTRTSGRASTQYF	TGTGCCAGTAGTACCCGGACTAGCGGGAGGGCCTCGACCCAGTACTTC
TRBD1	.	TRBJ1-1	TRBV3-1	CASSPDRLNTEAFF	TGTGCCAGCAGCCCGGACAGGCTCAACACTGAAGCTTTCTTT
.	few	TRBJ2-1	TRBV27	CASSLRQAAYNEQFF	TGTGCCAGCAGTCTTAGACAGGCCGCCTACAATGAGCAGTTCTTC
TRBD2	.	TRBJ2-1	TRBV20-1	CSASPSGRNEQFF	TGCAGTGCTAGCCCTAGCGGGAGGAATGAGCAGTTCTTC
TRBD2	.	TRBJ2-1	TRBV4-2	CASSQGLAGAWGPEQFF	TGTGCCAGCAGCCAAGGGCTAGCGGGGGCCTGGGGTCCTGAGCAGTTCTTC
.	few	TRBJ1-3	TRBV19	CASSIGAGLFGNTIYF	TGTGCCAGTAGTATTGGGGCGGGGCTGTTTGGAAACACCATATATTTT
TRBD1	.	TRBJ1-2	TRBV2	CASSEAPGQTYGYTF	TGTGCCAGCAGTGAAGCACCGGGACAGACATATGGCTACACCTTC
.	medium-sized	TRBJ2-1	TRBV7-2	CASSLGGFYNEQFF	TGTGCCAGCAGCTTAGGCGGGTTTTACAATGAGCAGTTCTTC
.	.	TRBJ2-1	TRBV20-1	CSVSIRLAHYNEQFF	TGCAGTGTATCGATTCGGCTAGCGCACTACAATGAGCAGTTCTTC
.	few	TRBJ2-1	TRBV7-8	CASSLLHGARLFF	TGTGCCAGCAGCTTATTGCACGGAGCTCGACTGTTCTTC